These 18 T cell receptor beta chains were all obtained from the same sample, sequenced in a study of shared clonotypes between healthy human individuals. Some clones are missing from TCRdb's copy, which holds only in-frame ones; the method was immunoSEQ multiplex PCR. The data show 2 million or so clones, approximately 95% seen once. Sequencing was carried out using naive CD4+ T cells sorted from blood. Subset of the sample: CD45RA+ positively selected. The source of these receptors is a man aged 18 to 30 in good health.

The genes are TRBV6-5 and TRBJ1-4; possible D gene TRBD1, 6 bases. V was pared by 0 bases and J by 10 bases, with 9 bases between. This CDR3 region has 13 residues. Germline V gene sequence: CDR1 MNHEY, CDR2 SVGAGI. CDR3 in amino acids: CASSYSQGGKLFF. In DNA, the CDR3 is TGTGCCAGCAGTTACTCACAGGGAGGAAAACTGTTTTTT.

This chain connects TRBV27 to TRBJ2-5; TRBD2 matches 14 bases. Per germline, CDR1 MNHEY and CDR2 SMNVEV (reference sequence). The trim removed 6 bases at V and 6 bases at J, leaving 3 bases unmatched. The CDR3 is 14 residues long. The CDR3 spells CASSGTSGGQTQYF. CDR3 DNA: TGTGCCAGCAGCGGGACTAGCGGGGGCCAGACCCAGTACTTC.

The chain uses TRBV6-1 and TRBJ1-2; TRBD1 matches at 7 bases. CDR3 length: 14 amino acids. CDR1 and CDR2 (germline): MNHNS, SASEGT. V dropped 2 bases and J dropped 6; count of bases not matched to a gene: 6. The DNA for the CDR3 is TGTGCCAGCAGTGAAATGGGACAGCCAAATGGCTACACCTTC. The encoded protein is CASSEMGQPNGYTF.

The chain combines TRBV5-4 with TRBJ2-7, with D maybe TRBD1 (5 bases). Germline V gene data show CDR1 as SGHNT and CDR2 as YYREEE (reference sequence). Trimming cost V 2 bases and J 3 bases, with 12 bases left between them. The CDR3 extends over 14 amino acids. This CDR3 is CASSFGGHLYEQYF. The CDR3 DNA reads as TGTGCCAGCAGCTTCGGTGGACACCTCTACGAGCAGTACTTC.

The gene calls are TRBV10-3 and TRBJ2-1; 8 positions match TRBD1. The V segment lost 6 bases and the J segment 5 bases; nucleotides outside the gene matches: 3. Germline assignment: CDR1 ENHRY and CDR2 SYGVKD. The CDR3 is made up of 13 amino acids. The CDR3 nucleotides read TGTGCCATCAGCAGGACAGGGAACAATGAGCAGTTCTTC. It codes for CAISRTGNNEQFF.

The chain combines TRBV12-5 with TRBJ2-5; TRBD2 matches at 7 bases. V was clipped by 5 bases and J by 2 bases; unmatched bases: 2. The CDR3 loop spans 13 amino acids. From germline, CDR1 is LGHNT and CDR2 FRNRAP. CDR3 nucleotide sequence: TGTGCTAGTGGTACTAGCGCTCAAGAGACCCAGTACTTC. Protein sequence: CASGTSAQETQYF.

The chain employs TRBV5-1 and TRBJ1-5; 11 nucleotides align to TRBD1. Per germline, CDR1 SGHRS and CDR2 YFSETQ. Unmatched junction bases numbered 1, after V lost 1 base and J lost 1 base. There are 16 residues in the CDR3. In DNA form, the CDR3 reads TGCGCCAGCAGCTTGAGGGACAGGGGGAGCAATCAGCCCCAGCATTTT. Protein product: CASSLRDRGSNQPQHF. The full variable domain, its missing parts supplied by reference TRBV5-1 and TRBJ1-5, is KAGVTQTPRYLIKTRGQQVTLSCSPISGHRSVSWYQQTPGQGLQFLFEYFSETQRNKGNFPGRFSGRQFSNSRSEMNVSTLELGDSALYLCASSLRDRGSNQPQHFGDGTRLSIL.

The rearrangement links TRBV5-1 to TRBJ1-5; 7 bases fit TRBD1. Per germline, CDR1 SGHRS and CDR2 YFSETQ. Germline trimming cut 0 bases from V and 5 bases from J; bases unmatched to any gene: 5. CDR3 length: 15 residues. As DNA, the CDR3 is TGCGCCAGCAGCTTGGCGTCAGGGGGATATCAGCCCCAGCATTTT. Amino acid sequence: CASSLASGGYQPQHF.

This chain links TRBV5-5 with TRBJ1-1, with D hard to call. V was cut by 4 bases and J by 5 bases, with 9 bases left in between. The CDR3 covers 12 residues. Germline assignment: CDR1 SGHKS and CDR2 YYEKEE (reference sequence). The CDR3 region has the DNA TGTGCCAGCAGCCCCGCAAGTACTGAAGCTTTCTTT. Protein: CASSPASTEAFF.

The chain links TRBV19 to TRBJ1-5; TRBD1 matches at 8 bases. Germline CDR1 and CDR2: LNHDA and SQIVND (reference sequence). The V gene end was trimmed by 5 bases and the J gene end by 6 bases; junction bases not matched to a gene: 9. The CDR3 is 15 residues long. The CDR3 sequence: CASSSTGVDSQPQHF. The CDR3 DNA follows: TGTGCCAGTAGTTCGACAGGGGTCGACAGTCAGCCCCAGCATTTT.

The V gene is TRBV5-1, the J gene TRBJ2-7; D is perhaps TRBD2 (5 bases). Deletions cut 3 bases from V and 6 bases from J, with 13 bases between. The germline CDR1 and CDR2 sequences are SGHRS and YFSETQ. This CDR3 spans 13 amino acids. CDR3 DNA sequence: TGCGCCAGCAGCTCGGGGTCTTACGGCGAGCAGTACTTC. Residues: CASSSGSYGEQYF. Full variable domain (outside the CDR3, taken from reference TRBV5-1 and TRBJ2-7): KAGVTQTPRYLIKTRGQQVTLSCSPISGHRSVSWYQQTPGQGLQFLFEYFSETQRNKGNFPGRFSGRQFSNSRSEMNVSTLELGDSALYLCASSSGSYGEQYFGPGTRLTVT.

The J gene is TRBJ1-2, the V gene TRBV5-6; 8 positions agree with TRBD1. Losses at the gene ends were 2 bases for V and 5 bases for J; bases not matched to a gene: 8. There are 15 residues in the CDR3. Germline V gene sequence: CDR1 SGHDT, CDR2 YYEEEE. DNA of the CDR3: TGTGCCAGCAGCTTCCTGGACAGGGACCGGTATGGCTACACCTTC. Residues: CASSFLDRDRYGYTF.

The V call is TRBV6-1, the J call TRBJ1-3; D call uncertain. V was clipped by 1 base and J by 0 bases, with 7 bases between them. The CDR3 runs to 15 residues. CDR1 is MNHNS, CDR2 SASEGT, per germline. As DNA, the CDR3 is TGTGCCAGCAGTGAAGGACGGAACTCTGGAAACACCATATATTTT. Translating it yields CASSEGRNSGNTIYF.

This chain joins TRBV13 and TRBJ2-7; 10 bases match TRBD2. CDR3 length: 15 residues. The V segment lost 5 bases and the J segment 4 bases; nucleotides outside the gene matches: 8. CDR1 and CDR2 (germline): PRHDT, FYEKMQ (reference sequence). The CDR3 nucleotides are TGTGCCAGCAGCCCTCCTAGCGGGAGCAGGTACGAGCAGTACTTC. Amino acid sequence: CASSPPSGSRYEQYF.

The chain joins TRBV5-6 to TRBJ2-7, with TRBD2 matching 10 bases. Germline-derived CDR1 and CDR2 are SGHDT and YYEEEE. The CDR3 spans 16 residues. V lost 2 bases to trimming and J lost 3 bases; unmatched junction nucleotides: 8. CDR3 residues: CASSFWISGRVYEQYF. For the CDR3, the DNA is TGTGCCAGCAGCTTCTGGATCAGCGGGAGGGTCTACGAGCAGTACTTC.

This sequence joins TRBV10-3 and TRBJ1-1; a weak D match, TRBD1 (6 bases). The V gene's germline CDR1 is ENHRY and CDR2 SYGVKD. The CDR3 has 13 amino acids. The V gene lost 11 bases and the J gene lost 4 bases, with 17 bases spanning the gap. CDR3 in amino acids: CAAQDIRGTEAFF. In nucleotides, the CDR3 is TGTGCCGCCCAGGATATCAGGGGCACTGAAGCTTTCTTT.

V usage is TRBV10-3 and J usage is TRBJ1-5; D gene ambiguous. This CDR3 contains 17 residues. CDR1 ENHRY and CDR2 SYGVKD come from the germline V gene. V was cut by 2 bases and J by 2 bases, with 16 bases left in between. CDR3 sequence reads: CAISEVLGSAGNQPQHF. DNA for the CDR3: TGTGCCATCAGTGAGGTGCTGGGTTCGGCTGGCAATCAGCCCCAGCATTTT.

The chain recombines TRBV5-1 with TRBJ2-3; 9 bases agree with TRBD2. CDR3 length: 15 amino acids. Looked up from germline, CDR1 is SGHRS and CDR2 is YFSETQ. The trim removed 4 bases at V and 0 bases at J, leaving 3 bases unmatched. The CDR3, as DNA: TGCGCCAGCAGCACGGGACTAGCTAGCACAGATACGCAGTATTTT. This encodes CASSTGLASTDTQYF.